One TCR beta chain is described in this entry. This CDR3 has 15 residues. Germline V gene lookup returns CDR1 SGHRS and CDR2 YFSETQ. The trim removed 4 bases at V and 5 bases at J, leaving 7 bases unmatched. Here immunoSEQ multiplex PCR was the method, and the copy in TCRdb shows in-frame clones only, minus some. The data hold approximately 150,000 clones, with under 90% observed a single time. The data belong to a study of cytotoxic CD8 clonotypes in ibrutinib-treated CLL. The clonotype comes from a human donor with chronic lymphocytic leukemia. The rearrangement links TRBV5-1 to TRBJ2-4; 9 nucleotides align to TRBD1. The sequenced sample was PBMCs, obtained after 24 months of ibrutinib treatment. The CDR3 spells CASSGRTGEENIQYF. CDR3 nucleotides: TGCGCCAGCAGCGGCCGGACAGGGGAGGAAAACATTCAGTACTTC. Full variable domain (rest looked up from reference TRBV5-1 and TRBJ2-4): KAGVTQTPRYLIKTRGQQVTLSCSPISGHRSVSWYQQTPGQGLQFLFEYFSETQRNKGNFPGRFSGRQFSNSRSEMNVSTLELGDSALYLCASSGRTGEENIQYFGAGTRLSVL.